Following are 10 T cell receptor beta chains from one sample sequenced in a study of blood T cell repertoires in COVID-19. The repertoire was sequenced with immunoSEQ multiplex PCR; TCRdb's copy has only in-frame clones and lacks some. The sample has about 29,000 clones, more than 80% seen once; the top ten hold about 16%. Sequencing used peripheral blood. Receptors were obtained from a man older than 75 with acute or convalescent COVID-19.

This clone appeared a few times. The CDR3 loop is CATSGPGQGMDTGELFF. The CDR3 nucleotides are TGTGCCACCAGTGGGCCCGGACAGGGGATGGACACCGGGGAGCTGTTTTTT. The V and J genes are TRBV24-1 and TRBJ2-2; 9 nucleotides line up with TRBD1. Trimming removed 5 bases from V and 3 bases from J; junction bases left unmatched: 9. This CDR3 contains 17 residues. The germline CDR1 and CDR2 sequences are KGHDR and SFDVKD.

The chain recombines TRBV12-3 or TRBV12-4 with TRBJ2-7, with D possibly TRBD1 on 6 matching bases. The V end was cut by 5 bases, the J end by 7 bases, with 9 bases between. This CDR3 is 11 amino acids long. DNA of the CDR3: TGTGCCAGCAGTGCGCAGGGGGAGCAGTACTTC. This gives the protein CASSAQGEQYF.

The chain carries TRBV5-1 and TRBJ2-7; a weak D match, TRBD2 (6 bases). Looked up from germline, CDR1 is SGHRS and CDR2 is YFSETQ. Trimming removed 4 bases at V and 3 bases at J, with 11 bases between. CDR3 length: 13 amino acids. The CDR3 DNA sequence: TGCGCCAGCAGCCTGAATAGCGGCTACGAGCAGTACTTC. Protein sequence: CASSLNSGYEQYF.

The genes are TRBV5-6 and TRBJ2-1; 9 bases match TRBD1. The length of the CDR3 is 18 residues. With V trimmed by 6 bases and J by 0 bases, 13 bases remained unmatched. Germline V CDR1 and CDR2: SGHDT, YYEEEE. CDR3 amino acids: CASNSGTGYTSSYNEQFF. The CDR3 DNA sequence: TGTGCCAGCAACTCCGGGACAGGGTACACCAGCTCCTACAATGAGCAGTTCTTC.

The chain employs TRBV5-6 and TRBJ1-4; 8 nucleotides line up with TRBD1. J lost 7 bases, V lost 0 bases, and 2 bases had no gene match. Germline CDR1 reads SGHDT; CDR2 reads YYEEEE. This CDR3 spans 14 amino acids. The CDR3 region has the DNA TGTGCCAGCAGCTTGGACAGGGGGAGTGAAAAACTGTTTTTT. It encodes CASSLDRGSEKLFF. The full variable domain, rest sourced from reference TRBV5-6 and TRBJ1-4, is DAGVTQSPTHLIKTRGQQVTLRCSPKSGHDTVSWYQQALGQGPQFIFQYYEEEERQRGNFPDRFSGHQFPNYSSELNVNALLLGDSALYLCASSLDRGSEKLFFGSGTQLSVL.

The V and J genes are TRBV5-1 and TRBJ1-2, with TRBD1 matching 7 bases. Germline V gives CDR1 SGHRS, CDR2 YFSETQ. The CDR3 contains 16 residues. Trimming removed 4 bases from V and 0 bases from J; junction bases left unmatched: 9. The CDR3 sequence is CASSPTGTATNYGYTF. CDR3 DNA sequence: TGCGCCAGCAGCCCAACGGGGACAGCGACTAACTATGGCTACACCTTC.

This clone was seen a few times. The CDR3 reads CASSVGGENYNEQFF. In DNA form, the CDR3 reads TGTGCCAGCAGCGTAGGGGGGGAGAACTACAATGAGCAGTTCTTC. The chain carries TRBV9 and TRBJ2-1, with a tentative D call TRBD2 (6 bases). The V gene's germline CDR1 is SGDLS and CDR2 YYNGEE. The V end was cut by 0 bases, the J end by 3 bases, with 10 bases between. The CDR3 totals 15 residues.

The sample holds a few counts of this clone. The rearrangement links TRBV29-1 to TRBJ1-2, with 7 bases fitting TRBD1. The V gene's germline CDR1 is SQVTM and CDR2 ANQGSEA. V lost 1 base, J lost 4 bases, and 3 bases stayed unmatched. The CDR3 has 13 amino acids. The CDR3 sequence: CSVEGTGSYGYTF. CDR3 coding DNA: TGCAGCGTTGAAGGGACAGGAAGCTATGGCTACACCTTC.

This clone was seen a single time. The CDR3 sequence is CATPRDSYNEQFF. The CDR3 bases are TGTGCCACGCCCCGGGACAGTTACAATGAGCAGTTCTTC. V is TRBV6-5 and J is TRBJ2-1, with 7 positions matching TRBD1. CDR1 and CDR2 from the germline V gene are MNHEY and SVGAGI. The CDR3 runs 13 residues. V lost 10 bases, J lost 4 bases, and 7 bases stayed unmatched.

This chain links TRBV6-5 with TRBJ1-1; 8 nucleotides agree with TRBD1. Germline V gene sequence: CDR1 MNHEY, CDR2 SVGAGI. The CDR3 spans 15 residues. V lost 6 bases and J lost 2; bases outside the gene matches: 8. The CDR3 DNA reads as TGTGCCAGCAGAAGGACAGGGCCCTCCAACACTGAAGCTTTCTTT. Residues: CASRRTGPSNTEAFF.